A single sample is the source of the 26 T cell receptor beta chains below, sequenced in a study of T cell repertoires in cytomegalovirus infection. MiXCR, run by TCRdb on the reads, gives a single entry per CDR3 protein. The sample includes approximately 70,000 distinct CDR3 sequences, around 3.8% of them seen just once. The specimen sequenced was PBMCs. The source is a human donor in good health (CMV status not recorded). Some clones in this sample may be carry-over from other donors' samples.

This clonotype appeared many times. The gene calls are TRBV7-2 and TRBJ2-1; 7 bases fit TRBD2. This CDR3 is 14 amino acids long. Germline V gives CDR1 SGHTA, CDR2 FQGNSA. Losses at the gene ends were 4 bases for V and 13 bases for J; bases not matched to a gene: 13. CDR3 amino acids: CASSYGKWASGQFF. The CDR3 bases are TGTGCCAGCAGCTACGGTAAATGGGCTAGCGGACAGTTCTTC.

This clonotype was recorded many times. CDR3: CASSSGTEYQPQHF. The CDR3 coding sequence is TGTGCCAGCAGCTCCGGGACGGAGTATCAGCCCCAGCATTTT. This chain uses TRBV7-2 with TRBJ1-5, with a weak D call TRBD1 (5 bases). Germline CDR1 is SGHTA and CDR2 is FQGNSA. The CDR3 is made up of 14 amino acids. V was clipped by 4 bases and J by 5 bases, with 12 bases between them.

The sample holds many counts of this clonotype. The chain combines TRBV19 with TRBJ1-1; possible D gene TRBD1, 5 bases. The V gene lost 0 bases and the J gene lost 4 bases, with 6 bases spanning the gap. This CDR3 is built from 13 residues. Germline values: CDR1 LNHDA, CDR2 SQIVND (reference sequence). CDR3 in amino acids: CASSIDGATEAFF. The CDR3 nucleotides read TGTGCCAGTAGTATAGACGGGGCCACTGAAGCTTTCTTT.

This clonotype occurred many times. This chain links TRBV7-8 with TRBJ2-1; no clear D gene. Germline V gives CDR1 SGHVS, CDR2 FQNEAQ. The CDR3 sequence is 14 residues long. Trimming pared 5 bases from V and 8 bases from J, leaving 16 bases between. This chain's CDR3 is CASSGESSSYEQFF. The CDR3 bases are TGTGCCAGCAGCGGTGAAAGCAGCAGCTATGAGCAGTTCTTC.

In this sample, this clonotype turned up many times. J is TRBJ1-5 and V is TRBV19; TRBD1 matches at 9 bases. From germline, CDR1 is LNHDA and CDR2 SQIVND (reference sequence). The CDR3 is made up of 16 amino acids. V shed 7 bases and J 1 base; nucleotides not matched to a gene: 8. The CDR3 DNA is TGTGCCAGTACCGAACAGGGGGCGAGGAGCAATCAGCCCCAGCATTTT. It specifies CASTEQGARSNQPQHF.

This clonotype was found many times. The V gene is TRBV7-2, the J gene TRBJ2-7; no clear D. CDR1 and CDR2 from the germline V gene are SGHTA and FQGNSA. The length of the CDR3 is 13 residues. V was clipped by 6 bases and J by 2 bases, with 11 bases between them. The CDR3 spells CASSTTATYEQYF. In DNA form, the CDR3 reads TGTGCCAGCAGTACGACGGCAACCTACGAGCAGTACTTC.

This clonotype has ten or more counts. The V and J genes are TRBV7-2 and TRBJ2-7; no clear D. Germline CDR1 SGHTA, CDR2 FQGNSA. Trimming cost V 2 bases and J 2 bases, with 13 bases left between them. This CDR3 has 15 amino acids. The CDR3 coding sequence is TGTGCCAGCAGCTTAAGTTACCGAGATACCTACGAGCAGTACTTC. Protein product: CASSLSYRDTYEQYF.

This clonotype was recorded at least ten times. The V and J genes are TRBV7-2 and TRBJ2-4; 8 bases map to TRBD1. CDR1 SGHTA and CDR2 FQGNSA come from the germline V gene. The CDR3 loop spans 14 amino acids. The V segment lost 5 bases and the J segment 6 bases; nucleotides outside the gene matches: 6. The CDR3 DNA reads TGTGCCAGCAGCATTCAGGGGGCGTTAAACATTCAGTACTTC. It encodes CASSIQGALNIQYF.

The table lists this clonotype with many counts. This chain uses TRBV7-2 with TRBJ2-7, with 9 bases identical to TRBD2. The germline V gene has CDR1 SGHTA and CDR2 FQGNSA. With 0 bases clipped from V and 6 bases from J, the junction kept 9 bases outside the gene matches. CDR3 length: 16 amino acids. The CDR3: CASSLARAGGPSEQYF. The DNA of the CDR3 is TGTGCCAGCAGCTTAGCGCGCGCGGGGGGGCCGAGCGAGCAGTACTTC.

This clonotype came up many times. The V and J genes are TRBV4-1 and TRBJ2-5; D unresolved. Trimming removed 3 bases at V and 4 bases at J, with 21 bases between. The CDR3 covers 17 residues. Germline V lookup: CDR1 MGHRA, CDR2 YSYEKL. The CDR3 here is CASSQVRSASSRETQYF. The CDR3 region has the DNA TGCGCCAGCAGCCAGGTTAGATCTGCGAGCAGTAGAGAGACCCAGTACTTC.

Many counts were recorded for this clonotype. The gene calls are TRBV7-8 and TRBJ2-7; 13 bases are shared with TRBD2. In germline, CDR1 is SGHVS, CDR2 FQNEAQ. V was clipped by 5 bases and J by 3 bases; unmatched bases: 7. CDR3 length: 16 residues. In DNA, the CDR3 is TGTGCCAGCAGCCAGACTAGCGGGGGGCTAATCTACGAGCAGTACTTC. Amino acids: CASSQTSGGLIYEQYF.

This clonotype was seen repeatedly, ten times or more. This chain links TRBV7-2 with TRBJ2-3; no firm D call. The CDR3 extends over 16 amino acids. Germline V gene lookup returns CDR1 SGHTA and CDR2 FQGNSA. V shed 4 bases and J shed 2 bases, with 16 bases lying between them. CDR3 in DNA: TGTGCCAGCAGCTCCTCAACCATCATTGTCACAGATACGCAGTATTTT. Protein: CASSSSTIIVTDTQYF.

This clonotype was recorded at least ten times. The V gene is TRBV7-2, the J gene TRBJ2-1; the D is unclear. Trimming removed 7 bases at V and 0 bases at J, with 16 bases between. Germline CDR1 is SGHTA and CDR2 is FQGNSA. The CDR3 has 16 residues. This CDR3 is CASTLRSGSSYNEQFF. DNA for the CDR3: TGTGCCAGCACTTTACGGTCCGGAAGCTCCTACAATGAGCAGTTCTTC.

This clonotype was seen a few times. The J gene is TRBJ1-2, the V gene TRBV28; D may be TRBD1 (5 bases). V lost 2 bases and J 8 bases, leaving 15 bases between the germline ends. This CDR3 region has 14 residues. Per germline, CDR1 MDHEN and CDR2 SYDVKM. The CDR3 coding sequence is TGTGCCAGCAGTTTAACAGGCAGCCGGAAAGGCTACACCTTC. It is translated as CASSLTGSRKGYTF.

This clonotype was seen ten or more times. The rearrangement joins TRBV7-8 to TRBJ2-7; TRBD2 matches at 7 bases. Trimming removed 3 bases from V and 6 bases from J; junction bases left unmatched: 5. The CDR3 has 13 amino acids. Per germline, CDR1 SGHVS and CDR2 FQNEAQ. CDR3 sequence reads: CASSLREGGEQYF. As DNA, the CDR3 is TGTGCCAGCAGCTTGAGGGAGGGCGGCGAGCAGTACTTC.

This clonotype was seen repeatedly, ten times or more. V gene TRBV7-2 combines with J gene TRBJ1-5; TRBD1 is a possible D gene (5 bases). This CDR3 region has 15 residues. Between the trimmed V and J ends, which lost 6 bases and 4 bases, there was a span of 16 bases. Germline-derived CDR1 and CDR2 are SGHTA and FQGNSA. CDR3 residues: CASSSAAGRNQPQHF. CDR3 coding DNA: TGTGCCAGCAGTTCGGCGGCAGGGAGGAATCAGCCCCAGCATTTT.

This clonotype was picked up many times. This chain uses TRBV7-9 with TRBJ2-7; D possibly corresponds to TRBD2 (6 bases). V gave up 2 bases and J gave up 4 bases, with 12 bases separating them. The CDR3 is 14 residues long. CDR1 SEHNR and CDR2 FQNEAQ come from the germline V gene (reference sequence). CDR3 nucleotide sequence: TGTGCCAGCAGCTTACAACCAGGGAGGTACGAGCAGTACTTC. Translated, it gives CASSLQPGRYEQYF. The full variable domain, completed using reference TRBV7-9 and TRBJ2-7, is DTGVSQNPRHKITKRGQNVTFRCDPISEHNRLYWYRQTLGQGPEFLTYFQNEAQLEKSRLLSDRFSAERPKGSFSTLEIQRTEQGDSAMYLCASSLQPGRYEQYFGPGTRLTVT.

This clonotype came up many times. This chain connects TRBV6-2 or TRBV6-3 to TRBJ2-1; 13 bases line up with TRBD2. The V segment lost 2 bases and the J segment 4 bases; nucleotides outside the gene matches: 5. CDR1 is MNHEY and CDR2 is SVGEGT in the germline V gene. The CDR3 contains 17 residues. This CDR3 reads CASSYQGLAGVYNEQFF. CDR3 nucleotide sequence: TGTGCCAGCAGTTACCAAGGACTAGCGGGAGTGTACAATGAGCAGTTCTTC.

This clonotype showed up many times. The chain joins TRBV7-2 to TRBJ1-2; 7 nucleotides match TRBD1. Germline CDR1 reads SGHTA; CDR2 reads FQGNSA. V was pared by 0 bases and J by 5 bases, with 6 bases of the junction left unmatched. The CDR3 extends over 15 amino acids. The chain's CDR3 is CASSLAPGQHYGYTF. In DNA form, the CDR3 reads TGTGCCAGCAGCTTAGCCCCGGGACAGCATTATGGCTACACCTTC.

The chain recombines TRBV7-2 with TRBJ2-7; TRBD1 matches at 8 bases. The CDR3 length is 18 residues. J gave up 2 bases and V 2 bases, and 14 bases lay outside the gene matches. Looked up from germline, CDR1 is SGHTA and CDR2 is FQGNSA. The CDR3 is CASSLWVGGTGFAYEQYF. The CDR3 region has the DNA TGTGCCAGCAGCTTATGGGTAGGGGGGACAGGTTTCGCCTACGAGCAGTACTTC.

This clonotype was seen ten or more times. This chain joins TRBV7-2 and TRBJ2-7; 8 positions agree with TRBD2. This CDR3 spans 16 amino acids. Trimming took 4 bases from V and 1 from J; bases not matched to a gene: 9. The germline CDR1 and CDR2 sequences are SGHTA and FQGNSA. CDR3 protein: CASSSGGGLPSYEQYF. CDR3 coding DNA: TGTGCCAGCAGCTCCGGGGGGGGACTACCATCCTACGAGCAGTACTTC.

This clonotype was picked up many times. The chain recombines TRBV11-2 with TRBJ1-2; D is unresolved. The germline CDR1 and CDR2 sequences are SGHAT and FQNNGV. Trimming cost V 4 bases and J 0 bases, with 12 bases left between them. The length of the CDR3 is 15 residues. The CDR3 DNA reads TGTGCCAGCAGCTCTCCCAGAAGAGCTAACTATGGCTACACCTTC. Its protein is CASSSPRRANYGYTF.

This clonotype came up many times. V is TRBV12-3 or TRBV12-4 and J is TRBJ2-7; 7 nucleotides agree with TRBD1. V was pared by 5 bases and J by 6 bases, with 7 bases of the junction left unmatched. The CDR3 contains 13 residues. For the CDR3, the DNA is TGTGCCAGCAGTCTTCCAAACAGGGGCGAGCAGTACTTC. Translated: CASSLPNRGEQYF.

This clonotype was counted at least ten times. The V call is TRBV7-2, the J call TRBJ2-1; 10 nucleotides agree with TRBD2. From germline, CDR1 is SGHTA and CDR2 FQGNSA. The CDR3 totals 16 residues. V shed 1 base and J 7 bases; nucleotides not matched to a gene: 7. The CDR3 protein is CASSLDPRAGGNEQFF. DNA of the CDR3: TGTGCCAGCAGCTTAGACCCTAGAGCGGGGGGGAATGAGCAGTTCTTC. Full variable domain (outside the CDR3, taken from reference TRBV7-2 and TRBJ2-1): GAGVSQSPSNKVTEKGKDVELRCDPISGHTALYWYRQSLGQGLEFLIYFQGNSAPDKSGLPSDRFSAERTGGSVSTLTIQRTQQEDSAVYLCASSLDPRAGGNEQFFGPGTRLTVL.

By share of the sample, this clonotype is medium-sized. The CDR3 sequence: CASGDGYEQYF. DNA for the CDR3: TGTGCCAGTGGGGACGGATACGAGCAGTACTTC. The chain recombines TRBV19 with TRBJ2-7; D tentatively fits TRBD1 or TRBD2 (5 bases each). The ends were cut back, 8 bases at V and 4 bases at J, with 9 bases in the middle. The germline V gene encodes CDR1 LNHDA and CDR2 SQIVND (reference sequence). This CDR3 comprises 11 residues. Variable domain in full (rest from reference TRBV19 and TRBJ2-7): DGGITQSPKYLFRKEGQNVTLSCEQNLNHDAMYWYRQDPGQGLRLIYYSQIVNDFQKGDIAEGYSVSREKKESFPLTVTSAQKNPTAFYLCASGDGYEQYFGPGTRLTVT.

This clonotype has at least ten counts. The V gene is TRBV7-2, the J gene TRBJ1-5, with D possibly being TRBD1 (6 bases). In germline, CDR1 is SGHTA, CDR2 FQGNSA. CDR3 length equals 13 residues. V lost 5 bases, J lost 7 bases, and 12 bases lay in between. The CDR3 is CASSVYRDQPQHF. The CDR3 bases are TGTGCCAGCAGCGTATACAGGGACCAGCCCCAGCATTTT.